A single sample gave rise to the 23 T cell receptor beta chains below, sequenced in a study of metastatic and nonmetastatic thyroid tumors. Before thyroid surgery, none of the patients had received any treatment. Via MiXCR, TCRdb re-called the PCR reads. The data hold about 38,000 clones, with about 25% observed a single time. Sequencing was carried out using blood. The origin of the receptors is a female donor with papillary thyroid cancer or a benign thyroid nodule (not recorded which). Some clones in this sample may be carry-over from other donors' samples.

J is TRBJ2-1 and V is TRBV7-3, with 10 nucleotides matching TRBD2. The CDR3 length is 18 residues. Germline V gene data show CDR1 as SGHTA and CDR2 as FQGTGA. Trimming cost V 0 bases and J 4 bases; bases outside gene matches: 9. CDR3 nucleotide sequence: TGTGCCAGCAGCTTAACGTGTTCTAGCGGGGGACCTTACAATGAGCAGTTCTTC. Its protein product is CASSLTCSSGGPYNEQFF.

This clone was detected many times. J is TRBJ1-3 and V is TRBV10-3; D gene unclear. Trimming took 6 bases from V and 0 from J, leaving 12 bases between them. CDR3 length: 15 amino acids. The germline CDR1 and CDR2 sequences are ENHRY and SYGVKD. The CDR3 is CAISPDRISGNTIYF. CDR3 in DNA: TGTGCCATCAGCCCGGACCGCATCTCTGGAAACACCATATATTTT.

Here the CDR3 reads CAWTGLRNDYGYTF. CDR3 sequence (DNA): TGTGCCTGGACCGGACTTAGGAATGACTATGGCTACACCTTC. The rearrangement uses TRBV30 and TRBJ1-2; D is undetermined. Deletions cut 4 bases from V and 3 bases from J, with 15 bases between. CDR1 and CDR2 (germline): GTSNPN, SVGIG (reference sequence). This CDR3 is built from 14 residues.

This clone came up a few times. The chain links TRBV6-1 to TRBJ1-2, with D uncertain. CDR3 length: 14 amino acids. Germline-derived CDR1 and CDR2 are MNHNS and SASEGT. V lost 5 bases, J lost 5 bases, and 15 bases lay in between. CDR3 region: CASSRPVHGYGYTF. CDR3 nucleotides: TGTGCCAGCAGTAGACCCGTCCACGGGTATGGCTACACCTTC.

The gene calls are TRBV18 and TRBJ2-5; D gene uncertain. With 3 bases removed from V and 3 bases from J, the gap between germline ends came to 14 bases. CDR3 size: 15 residues. The V gene's germline CDR1 is KGHSH and CDR2 LQKENI. The CDR3 region is CASSPRNPGEETQYF. Written as DNA, the CDR3 is TGTGCCAGCTCACCTCGGAACCCTGGCGAAGAGACCCAGTACTTC.

This clone was seen a handful of times. The J gene is TRBJ1-1, the V gene TRBV6-1; perhaps TRBD1 as D (6 bases). With 3 bases removed from V and 5 bases from J, the gap between germline ends came to 7 bases. The CDR3 runs 12 residues. Germline values: CDR1 MNHNS, CDR2 SASEGT. This CDR3 reads CASSDRGTEAFF. CDR3 nucleotides: TGTGCCAGCAGTGACAGGGGAACTGAAGCTTTCTTT.

This clone was seen more than once but under ten times. The V call is TRBV28, the J call TRBJ2-7, with D possibly TRBD1 on 6 matching bases. The CDR3 is 14 amino acids. Germline loops: CDR1 MDHEN, CDR2 SYDVKM. The germline V and J ends were trimmed by 6 bases and 2 bases, with 14 bases remaining between them. The CDR3 DNA is TGTGCCAGCAGGGACCACAGGGTGCCCTACGAGCAGTACTTC. Its translation: CASRDHRVPYEQYF.

V and J are TRBV5-6 and TRBJ2-3, with D perhaps being TRBD1 or TRBD2 (5 bases each). Per germline, CDR1 SGHDT and CDR2 YYEEEE. The CDR3 totals 15 residues. Trimming left V 4 bases short and J 0 bases short, with 12 bases between. CDR3: CASSTGTVSTDTQYF. The DNA of the CDR3 is TGTGCCAGCAGCACCGGGACCGTTAGCACAGATACGCAGTATTTT.

The chain carries TRBV11-3 and TRBJ2-7; D perhaps matches TRBD2 (5 bases). Germline V gene data show CDR1 as SGHNT and CDR2 as YENEEA. This CDR3 is built from 14 residues. V shed 4 bases and J shed 3 bases, with 13 bases lying between them. The CDR3, as DNA: TGTGCCAGCAGCTCGACCAGCGGTAGCTACGAGCAGTACTTC. Amino acid sequence: CASSSTSGSYEQYF.

This clone appeared many times. V and J are TRBV6-1 and TRBJ2-5; D may be TRBD2 (6 bases). Germline V CDR1 and CDR2: MNHNS, SASEGT. The CDR3 extends over 15 amino acids. Trimming removed 0 bases from V and 1 base from J, with 9 bases in between. The CDR3 DNA sequence: TGTGCCAGCAGTGAAGCGCGGGGCCGCCAAGAGACCCAGTACTTC. Encoded protein: CASSEARGRQETQYF.

This clone has a count of ten or more. The chain links TRBV7-2 to TRBJ2-1, with D unresolved. Germline-derived CDR1 and CDR2 are SGHTA and FQGNSA. CDR3 length equals 17 residues. The V gene lost 2 bases and the J gene lost 0 bases, with 14 bases spanning the gap. The chain's CDR3 is CASSLPPIYSSYNEQFF. CDR3 in DNA: TGTGCCAGCAGCTTACCACCAATCTATAGCTCCTACAATGAGCAGTTCTTC.

The chain links TRBV5-6 to TRBJ2-7; D perhaps matches TRBD2 (5 bases). V was pared by 3 bases and J by 11 bases, with 15 bases between. CDR3 length: 12 residues. CDR1 and CDR2 from the germline V gene are SGHDT and YYEEEE. In DNA form, the CDR3 reads TGTGCCAGCAGCTCGGGATTAGAGGGAGAGTACTTC. This codes for CASSSGLEGEYF.

This clone was seen at least ten times. This chain uses TRBV28 with TRBJ2-1; 9 bases agree with TRBD2. The CDR3 is 19 amino acids. Trimming at V came to 6 bases and at J to 0 bases, leaving 15 bases not matched to a gene. Germline V gene data show CDR1 as MDHEN and CDR2 as SYDVKM. CDR3 DNA sequence: TGTGCCAGCAGCTCCGGGCGGCTAGCGGGGCTAAGCTCCTACAATGAGCAGTTCTTC. It specifies CASSSGRLAGLSSYNEQFF. The whole variable domain, filled in from reference TRBV28 and TRBJ2-1, reads DVKVTQSSRYLVKRTGEKVFLECVQDMDHENMFWYRQDPGLGLRLIYFSYDVKMKEKGDIPEGYSVSREKKERFSLILESASTNQTSMYLCASSSGRLAGLSSYNEQFFGPGTRLTVL.

The chain has TRBV6-5 and TRBJ1-3; D remains ambiguous. From germline, CDR1 is MNHEY and CDR2 SVGAGI. V lost 2 bases and J 0 bases, leaving 2 bases between the germline ends. This CDR3 is built from 13 residues. In DNA, the CDR3 is TGTGCCAGCAGTTACGGCTCTGGAAACACCATATATTTT. This codes for CASSYGSGNTIYF.

In its sample, this clone ranks as medium-sized. The J gene is TRBJ1-5, the V gene TRBV6-1, with a tentative D call TRBD1 (6 bases). V was cut by 3 bases and J by 6 bases, with 18 bases left in between. This CDR3 contains 16 residues. Germline loops: CDR1 MNHNS, CDR2 SASEGT. The CDR3 loop reads CASSELSRGFGQPQHF. The CDR3 DNA follows: TGTGCCAGCAGTGAGCTAAGCAGGGGTTTCGGTCAGCCCCAGCATTTT.

This clone was observed many times. This chain uses TRBV9 with TRBJ1-4; D is possibly TRBD1 (6 bases). This CDR3 has 16 residues. The V and J ends lost 4 bases and 3 bases respectively, with 16 bases between them. Germline V gives CDR1 SGDLS, CDR2 YYNGEE. CDR3 coding DNA: TGTGCCAGCAGCCCATGGGCGGGGGCACCTAATGAAAAACTGTTTTTT. Its translation is CASSPWAGAPNEKLFF.

The chain joins TRBV5-1 to TRBJ2-7; TRBD1 agrees at 9 bases. Germline lookup yields CDR1 SGHRS and CDR2 YFSETQ. V lost 4 bases to trimming and J lost 1 base; unmatched junction nucleotides: 9. The CDR3 has 16 residues. CDR3 region: CASSHHGTGHSYEQYF. CDR3 bases: TGCGCCAGCAGCCACCACGGGACAGGGCATTCCTACGAGCAGTACTTC.

This clone was counted ten times or more. The CDR3 DNA reads as TGTGCCTGGAGCAGGGGGAATCAGCCCCAGCATTTT. As protein: CAWSRGNQPQHF. J is TRBJ1-5 and V is TRBV30, with 7 nucleotides matching TRBD1. Germline-derived CDR1 and CDR2 are GTSNPN and SVGIG (reference sequence). The CDR3 is made up of 12 amino acids. With V trimmed by 3 bases and J by 4 bases, 0 bases remained unmatched.

V gene TRBV5-1 combines with J gene TRBJ2-6, with D perhaps matching TRBD1 or TRBD2 (5 bases each). Trimming took off 0 bases at V and 0 bases at J, with 10 bases between the two ends. The germline CDR1 and CDR2 sequences are SGHRS and YFSETQ. This CDR3 region has 17 residues. CDR3 in DNA: TGCGCCAGCAGCTTGGGGGACGGCCGCTCTGGGGCCAACGTCCTGACTTTC. It yields the protein CASSLGDGRSGANVLTF.

In its sample, this clone was seen many times. The genes are TRBV4-3 and TRBJ1-6, with TRBD1 matching 9 bases. Germline CDR1 and CDR2: LGHNA and YSLEER. J gave up 0 bases and V 0 bases, and 6 bases lay outside the gene matches. CDR3 length: 19 residues. Written as DNA, the CDR3 is TGCGCCAGCAGCCAAGACCCGCCGACAGGGGGCTCCTATAATTCACCCCTCCACTTT. This sequence encodes CASSQDPPTGGSYNSPLHF.

This clone has only a few counts. V usage is TRBV11-1 and J usage is TRBJ2-7; D possibly corresponds to TRBD2 (6 bases). The germline V and J ends were trimmed by 7 bases and 4 bases, with 23 bases remaining between them. This CDR3 comprises 16 residues. Germline CDR1 reads SGHAT; CDR2 reads FQDESV (reference sequence). The CDR3 DNA is TGTGCCAGCATCCCTGGGAGCAGTCTAGCGAGATACGAGCAGTACTTC. It yields the protein CASIPGSSLARYEQYF. Combining the CDR3 with reference TRBV11-1 and TRBJ2-7 gives the whole variable domain EAEVAQSPRYKITEKSQAVAFWCDPISGHATLYWYRQILGQGPELLVQFQDESVVDDSQLPKDRFSAERLKGVDSTLKIQPAELGDSAMYLCASIPGSSLARYEQYFGPGTRLTVT.

This clone has ten or more counts. The chain links TRBV2 to TRBJ2-1; the D gene is possibly TRBD1 (5 bases). CDR3 length equals 14 residues. The ends were cut back, 10 bases at V and 0 bases at J, with 13 bases in the middle. CDR1 is SNHLY, CDR2 FYNNEI, per germline. CDR3: CATTDGHSYNEQFF. CDR3 in DNA: TGTGCCACCACAGATGGACACTCCTACAATGAGCAGTTCTTC.

The rearrangement uses TRBV4-1 and TRBJ2-7, with D possibly TRBD2 on 5 matching bases. CDR1 is MGHRA, CDR2 YSYEKL, per germline. This CDR3 has 15 amino acids. V was trimmed by 5 bases and J by 3 bases, leaving 17 bases between them. As DNA, the CDR3 is TGCGCCAGCAGCGGCGGACTCGAGCCTTTCTACGAGCAGTACTTC. Translation gives CASSGGLEPFYEQYF.